Shown below are 13 T cell receptor beta chains from a single sample sequenced in a study of regulatory T cells in long-lasting Graves disease. Combining iRepertoire HTBI primers with Arm-PCR of CDR3 regions, the authors built TCR beta libraries. TCRdb re-analysed the multiplex PCR reads in MiXCR, keeping a single row per CDR3 protein. The sample shows about 470,000 distinct CDR3 sequences, about 16% of them seen only once. Time point indicated: newly diagnosed GD, antithyroid drugs for less than 3 months. The TCR library was prepared using RNA isolated from PBMCs. These same data were also listed under a study on T cells in Graves' hyperthyroidism and ophthalmopathy.

The sequences come from peripheral blood mononuclear cells (PBMCs), collected at new diagnosis, from a patient treated with antithyroid drugs. These receptors came from a woman aged 25-40 years with Graves disease.

V usage is TRBV7-8 and J usage is TRBJ1-5; 7 nucleotides align to TRBD1. V lost 5 bases to trimming and J lost 7 bases; unmatched junction nucleotides: 8. The CDR3 contains 14 residues. Germline V gene sequence: CDR1 SGHVS, CDR2 FQNEAQ. In nucleotides, the CDR3 is TGTGCCAGCAGCAAACAGGGGAGCGGCCAGCCCCAGCATTTT. Its protein product is CASSKQGSGQPQHF.

This clonotype was detected ten times or more. This sequence joins TRBV6-1 and TRBJ2-3, with TRBD2 matching 9 bases. Germline V gene data show CDR1 as MNHNS and CDR2 as SASEGT. The CDR3 runs to 16 residues. Trimming at V came to 5 bases and at J to 3 bases, leaving 9 bases not matched to a gene. The chain's CDR3 is CASSPLSGRGTDTQYF. CDR3 nucleotide sequence: TGTGCCAGCAGTCCGCTTAGCGGGAGAGGGACAGATACGCAGTATTTT.

Ten or more counts support this clonotype. The J gene is TRBJ2-3, the V gene TRBV5-8, with 9 bases lining up with TRBD2. Per germline, CDR1 SGHTS and CDR2 YDEGEE. V lost 6 bases, J lost 0 bases, and 17 bases stayed unmatched. The CDR3 is made up of 19 amino acids. The CDR3 bases are TGTGCCAGCACTCCTCAGAGGCGGGAGGGCCGCCGTAGCACAGATACGCAGTATTTT. Translating it yields CASTPQRREGRRSTDTQYF.

This clonotype occurred many times. The chain joins TRBV5-8 to TRBJ1-2, with 8 bases that match TRBD1. This CDR3 is built from 15 residues. The V segment lost 2 bases and the J segment 5 bases; nucleotides outside the gene matches: 8. CDR1 SGHTS and CDR2 YDEGEE come from the germline V gene. CDR3 DNA: TGTGCCAGCAGCTTTACAGGGGGACTAGATTATGGCTACACCTTC. This translates into CASSFTGGLDYGYTF.

A note on this clonotype: A junction end diverges from the germline sequence, so it may reflect a read error. The chain links TRBV3-1 to TRBJ1-1, with TRBD1 identical over 8 bases. Germline V gives CDR1 LGHDT, CDR2 YNNKEL (reference sequence). The CDR3 covers 17 residues. CDR3 sequence reads: CASGQSDRGPMNTEAFF. The CDR3 region has the DNA TGTGCCAGCGGCCAAAGTGACAGGGGCCCTATGAACACTGAAGCTTTCTTT.

This clonotype was detected ten times or more. The rearrangement links TRBV11-1 to TRBJ2-7; maybe TRBD2 (6 bases). The CDR3 covers 13 residues. In germline, CDR1 is SGHAT, CDR2 FQDESV (reference sequence). The germline V and J ends were trimmed by 5 bases and 0 bases, with 8 bases remaining between them. CDR3 in DNA: TGTGCCAGCAGCCGACTAGTCTCCTACGAGCAGTACTTC. Its protein is CASSRLVSYEQYF. The full variable domain, rest sourced from reference TRBV11-1 and TRBJ2-7, is EAEVAQSPRYKITEKSQAVAFWCDPISGHATLYWYRQILGQGPELLVQFQDESVVDDSQLPKDRFSAERLKGVDSTLKIQPAELGDSAMYLCASSRLVSYEQYFGPGTRLTVT.

This clonotype was seen at least ten times. V gene TRBV3-1 combines with J gene TRBJ1-1, with 7 bases aligning to TRBD1. The V and J ends lost 7 bases and 0 bases, in that order; junction bases with no gene match: 8. Germline V gives CDR1 LGHDT, CDR2 YNNKEL (reference sequence). This CDR3 has 15 residues. The CDR3 DNA reads TGTGCCAGCAAACTGGAGGGGGCCCTGAACACTGAAGCTTTCTTT. It specifies CASKLEGALNTEAFF.

This clonotype turned up a few times. V is TRBV7-8 and J is TRBJ1-2; D is perhaps TRBD1 (6 bases). CDR1 and CDR2 (germline): SGHVS, FQNEAQ. Trimming shortened V by 1 base and J by 2 bases, and 11 bases separated the two germline ends. The CDR3 has 15 amino acids. In nucleotides, the CDR3 is TGTGCCAGCAGCTTAGAGGGGGGGATAAACTATGGCTACACCTTC. This encodes CASSLEGGINYGYTF.

In this sample, this clonotype turned up many times. The gene calls are TRBV2 and TRBJ2-3; TRBD2 matches at 8 bases. The CDR3 totals 16 residues. The trim removed 4 bases at V and 6 bases at J, leaving 12 bases unmatched. CDR1 SNHLY and CDR2 FYNNEI come from the germline V gene. This CDR3 is CASSATTRTSRDTQYF. The DNA for the CDR3 is TGTGCCAGCAGTGCCACAACCCGGACTAGCCGCGATACGCAGTATTTT.

This clonotype has at least ten counts. The rearrangement uses TRBV27 and TRBJ1-5; TRBD1 matches 7 bases. V shed 6 bases and J 6 bases; nucleotides not matched to a gene: 8. Germline loops: CDR1 MNHEY, CDR2 SMNVEV (reference sequence). This CDR3 comprises 14 residues. In nucleotides, the CDR3 is TGTGCCAGCAGCCTCCGACAGGGCGGTCAGCCCCAGCATTTT. Translation gives CASSLRQGGQPQHF.

This clonotype appeared many times. The chain uses TRBV12-3 or TRBV12-4 and TRBJ1-5, with 9 bases aligning to TRBD1. The junction had 14 bases not matched to a gene; V was cut back by 4 bases and J by 7 bases. The CDR3 has 17 residues. For the CDR3, the DNA is TGTGCCAGCAGTTCAAACTGGGGACAGGGTTTTTGGCAGCCCCAGCATTTT. Protein: CASSSNWGQGFWQPQHF.

This clonotype is a singleton in its sample. This chain uses TRBV20-1 with TRBJ2-3; 13 nucleotides match TRBD2. There are 17 residues in the CDR3. Losses at the gene ends were 0 bases for V and 5 bases for J; bases not matched to a gene: 8. Per the germline V gene, CDR1 is DFQATT and CDR2 is SNEGSKA (reference sequence). CDR3 nucleotides: TGCAGTGCTAGAGACCTACTAGCGGGAGGGATGAAAGATACGCAGTATTTT. It yields the protein CSARDLLAGGMKDTQYF.

The count of this clonotype is one. This could be a read error, since a much larger clone is one nucleotide away. V is TRBV6-4 and J is TRBJ2-7; 9 bases map to TRBD2. The germline V gene encodes CDR1 MRHNA and CDR2 SNTAGT. CDR3 length equals 16 residues. J lost 7 bases, V lost 6 bases, and 16 bases had no gene match. CDR3: CASRRLAEGNHNEQYF. The CDR3 bases are TGTGCCAGCAGACGACTAGCGGAGGGGAATCACAATGAGCAGTACTTC.